Below are 20 T cell receptor beta chains sequenced from a single sample in a study of cytomegalovirus exposure and HLA in healthy donors. In the PCR, 60 Vbeta and 13 Jbeta primers were used. Using immunoSEQ multiplex PCR, the repertoire was profiled, and TCRdb retains in-frame clones only, with some absent. The sample holds some 120,000 clones, approximately 80% seen once. Sequences were obtained from PBMCs. The receptors derive from a man aged 45-65 years in good health and CMV-seronegative.

The chain recombines TRBV5-1 with TRBJ2-5, with 12 bases that match TRBD2. In germline, CDR1 is SGHRS, CDR2 YFSETQ. The CDR3 totals 17 residues. With V trimmed by 0 bases and J by 2 bases, 5 bases remained unmatched. CDR3 amino acids: CASSLEPSGGVQETQYF. CDR3 bases: TGCGCCAGCAGCTTGGAGCCTAGCGGGGGGGTTCAAGAGACCCAGTACTTC.

This chain joins TRBV15 and TRBJ1-1; D is unresolved. CDR1 LNHNV and CDR2 YYDKDF come from the germline V gene (reference sequence). The V gene lost 0 bases and the J gene lost 7 bases, with 9 bases spanning the gap. This CDR3 region has 13 residues. In DNA form, the CDR3 reads TGTGCCACCAGCAGAGATACAGCTCGTGAAGCTTTCTTT. Its translation: CATSRDTAREAFF.

The chain has TRBV18 and TRBJ2-3, with a weak D call TRBD2 (7 bases). Germline lookup yields CDR1 KGHSH and CDR2 LQKENI. With 2 bases removed from V and 5 bases from J, the gap between germline ends came to 14 bases. The length of the CDR3 is 15 residues. CDR3 sequence (DNA): TGTGCCAGCTCACCATCGGCGGGGGCAAGAGATACGCAGTATTTT. It is translated as CASSPSAGARDTQYF.

This chain connects TRBV10-2 to TRBJ2-3; possible D gene TRBD1, 7 bases. Trimming pared 4 bases from V and 0 bases from J, leaving 11 bases between. CDR1 is WSHSY and CDR2 is SAAADI in the germline V gene. CDR3 length equals 15 residues. CDR3 sequence (DNA): TGCGCCAGCAGTGGCAGGGGGGTAAGCACAGATACGCAGTATTTT. Its protein is CASSGRGVSTDTQYF.

The chain is built from TRBV28 and TRBJ1-4; tentative D call: TRBD1 (5 bases). CDR3 length: 15 residues. V was clipped by 6 bases and J by 4 bases, with 15 bases between them. Looked up from germline, CDR1 is MDHEN and CDR2 is SYDVKM. In DNA form, the CDR3 reads TGTGCCAGCAGCTCAAGGGGCAAAGTTAATGAAAAACTGTTTTTT. Translated, it gives CASSSRGKVNEKLFF.

This chain links TRBV28 with TRBJ1-1; 9 positions agree with TRBD1. This CDR3 is 15 amino acids long. V gave up 5 bases and J gave up 3 bases; unmatched junction bases: 7. The germline V gene has CDR1 MDHEN and CDR2 SYDVKM. CDR3 sequence (DNA): TGTGCCAGCAGTCCACGACAGGGGGTTGACACTGAAGCTTTCTTT. Translated, it gives CASSPRQGVDTEAFF. Full variable domain (outside the CDR3, taken from reference TRBV28 and TRBJ1-1): DVKVTQSSRYLVKRTGEKVFLECVQDMDHENMFWYRQDPGLGLRLIYFSYDVKMKEKGDIPEGYSVSREKKERFSLILESASTNQTSMYLCASSPRQGVDTEAFFGQGTRLTVV.

V gene TRBV6-5 combines with J gene TRBJ2-7; D uncertain. The germline V and J ends were trimmed by 4 bases and 6 bases, with 10 bases remaining between them. Germline V lookup: CDR1 MNHEY, CDR2 SVGAGI. The CDR3 covers 12 residues. CDR3 region: CASSSLSGEQYF. The CDR3 bases are TGTGCCAGCAGTTCCCTGTCCGGCGAGCAGTACTTC.

The rearrangement uses TRBV11-2 and TRBJ2-1; 15 nucleotides line up with TRBD2. The V and J ends lost 1 base and 8 bases, in that order; junction bases with no gene match: 6. This CDR3 spans 17 amino acids. Germline-derived CDR1 and CDR2 are SGHAT and FQNNGV. This chain's CDR3 is CASSLVLGTSGGHEQFF. DNA for the CDR3: TGTGCCAGCAGCTTAGTCCTAGGGACTAGCGGGGGGCATGAGCAGTTCTTC.

The chain carries TRBV7-2 and TRBJ2-6; D gene unclear. Between the trimmed V and J ends, which lost 3 bases and 0 bases, there was a span of 9 bases. Germline V gene lookup returns CDR1 SGHTA and CDR2 FQGNSA. This CDR3 is built from 16 residues. Here the CDR3 reads CASSFRLYSGANVLTF. CDR3 coding DNA: TGTGCCAGCAGCTTCAGACTGTACTCTGGGGCCAACGTCCTGACTTTC.

The chain has TRBV2 and TRBJ2-3; 11 bases are shared with TRBD2. The V gene end was trimmed by 7 bases and the J gene end by 1 base; junction bases not matched to a gene: 7. The CDR3 runs to 16 residues. Germline V lookup: CDR1 SNHLY, CDR2 FYNNEI. CDR3 sequence reads: CASTEGSGGGTDTQYF. The DNA for the CDR3 is TGTGCCAGCACCGAAGGTAGCGGGGGGGGCACAGATACGCAGTATTTT.

The chain carries TRBV2 and TRBJ2-4; maybe TRBD1 (5 bases). Between the trimmed V and J ends, which lost 6 bases and 3 bases, there was a span of 9 bases. The CDR3 has 13 residues. CDR1 is SNHLY, CDR2 FYNNEI, per germline. The CDR3 here is CASSLDNKNIQYF. The CDR3 DNA follows: TGTGCCAGCAGCCTGGACAACAAAAACATTCAGTACTTC. Full variable domain (remainder filled in from reference TRBV2 and TRBJ2-4): EPEVTQTPSHQVTQMGQEVILRCVPISNHLYFYWYRQILGQKVEFLVSFYNNEISEKSEIFDDQFSVERPDGSNFTLKIRSTKLEDSAMYFCASSLDNKNIQYFGAGTRLSVL.

This clone was detected only once. The chain recombines TRBV30 with TRBJ1-2; maybe TRBD1 (5 bases). From germline, CDR1 is GTSNPN and CDR2 SVGIG (reference sequence). This CDR3 is 16 amino acids long. V was trimmed by 3 bases and J by 8 bases, leaving 25 bases between them. In nucleotides, the CDR3 is TGTGCCTGGAGGGGGACGGGCCTCTATTCGGGAGCCGGCTACACCTTC. Translating gives CAWRGTGLYSGAGYTF.

V gene TRBV28 combines with J gene TRBJ1-6; D unresolved. The CDR3 is 14 amino acids. Deletions cut 8 bases from V and 5 bases from J, with 13 bases between. Germline CDR1 and CDR2: MDHEN and SYDVKM. The CDR3 loop reads CASGLEGDNSPLHF. The CDR3 coding sequence is TGTGCCAGCGGCTTGGAGGGAGATAATTCACCCCTCCACTTT.

The CDR3 sequence: CASSLVGVVVTENTGELFF. CDR3 sequence (DNA): TGTGCCAGCAGCTTGGTTGGCGTTGTCGTTACAGAGAACACCGGGGAGCTGTTTTTT. The chain is built from TRBV5-4 and TRBJ2-2; D unclear. Germline V lookup: CDR1 SGHNT, CDR2 YYREEE (reference sequence). The length of the CDR3 is 19 residues. Trimming left V 0 bases short and J 1 base short, with 19 bases between.

Here the CDR3 reads CATSRDYLGGGGINTQYF. The CDR3 DNA is TGTGCCACCAGCAGAGATTATCTGGGCGGGGGGGGCATTAATACGCAGTATTTT. The rearrangement links TRBV15 to TRBJ2-3; TRBD2 agrees at 9 bases. V was pared by 0 bases and J by 7 bases, with 14 bases of the junction left unmatched. Germline V lookup: CDR1 LNHNV, CDR2 YYDKDF (reference sequence). The CDR3 is 18 amino acids. Full variable domain (rest looked up from reference TRBV15 and TRBJ2-3): DAMVIQNPRYQVTQFGKPVTLSCSQTLNHNVMYWYQQKSSQAPKLLFHYYDKDFNNEADTPDNFQSRRPNTSFCFLDIRSPGLGDTAMYLCATSRDYLGGGGINTQYFGPGTRLTVL.

The rearrangement joins TRBV7-6 to TRBJ2-1; 11 nucleotides agree with TRBD1. This CDR3 is 16 amino acids long. V shed 3 bases and J 9 bases; nucleotides not matched to a gene: 10. Germline V lookup: CDR1 SGHVS, CDR2 FNYEAQ. The CDR3 reads CASSFLSGTGGTEQFF. The CDR3 nucleotides are TGTGCCAGCAGCTTCCTTTCCGGGACAGGGGGAACTGAGCAGTTCTTC.

In DNA, the CDR3 is TGTGCCAGCAGCTTGCTGGCACAGGGAAGGTATGGCTACACCTTC. It specifies CASSLLAQGRYGYTF. The J gene is TRBJ1-2, the V gene TRBV5-4; possibly TRBD1 for D (6 bases). The CDR3 length is 15 residues. V was shortened by 1 base and J by 5 bases, with 15 bases between the two germline ends. Germline CDR1 SGHNT, CDR2 YYREEE (reference sequence).

The chain couples TRBV7-9 to TRBJ1-4, with D perhaps TRBD1 (5 bases). V shed 6 bases and J shed 8 bases, with 10 bases lying between them. CDR1 and CDR2 (germline): SEHNR, FQNEAQ (reference sequence). The CDR3 length is 12 residues. The CDR3 spells CASSPGSEKLFF. CDR3 DNA sequence: TGTGCCAGCAGTCCAGGGTCCGAAAAACTGTTTTTT.

CDR3 amino acids: CASSEVTGKTNTIYF. For the CDR3, the DNA is TGTGCCAGCAGTGAAGTTACAGGGAAGACAAACACCATATATTTT. V and J are TRBV6-1 and TRBJ1-3; D possibly corresponds to TRBD1 (6 bases). The CDR3 spans 15 residues. The V and J ends lost 1 base and 6 bases respectively, with 13 bases between them. The germline CDR1 and CDR2 sequences are MNHNS and SASEGT.

The chain has TRBV11-2 and TRBJ2-3; D uncertain. The CDR3 is 14 amino acids. In germline, CDR1 is SGHAT, CDR2 FQNNGV. The V end lost 1 base, the J end lost 0 bases, and 5 bases lay between the germline ends. In DNA, the CDR3 is TGTGCCAGCAGCTTAGCCGGGAGCACAGATACGCAGTATTTT. Translation: CASSLAGSTDTQYF.